What follows is one TCR beta chain and its context. Clones were read by immunoSEQ multiplex PCR, and TCRdb kept only the in-frame ones, dropping some. The top ten clones hold around a sixth of a sample with more than 95,000 clones, approximately 90% of them seen once. This sample was included in a study of T cell responses to AZD1222 COVID-19 vaccine. The germline CDR1 and CDR2 sequences are MNHEY and SMNVEV (reference sequence). V lost 5 bases and J 4 bases, leaving 26 bases between the germline ends. This CDR3 spans 18 amino acids. This chain uses TRBV27 with TRBJ1-2; D not resolved. The sequence derives from an adult in good health. The sample was peripheral blood, taken on day 0 of AZD1222 vaccination. This CDR3 is CASSRKGPGSSLFYGYTF. In nucleotides, the CDR3 is TGTGCCAGCAGTCGGAAGGGCCCGGGGTCTTCCCTCTTCTATGGCTACACCTTC.